This T cell receptor (beta chain) came from a study of shared clonotypes between healthy human individuals. Overall study results and limits: The study sampled only blood, and tissue repertoires likely differ.

The germline CDR1 and CDR2 sequences are MNHEY and SMNVEV (reference sequence). Trimming cost V 6 bases and J 8 bases, with 23 bases left between them. The CDR3 is 16 residues long. Concerning this clone: Its antigen is currently unknown.

Researchers divided each subset's genomic DNA evenly across several immunoSEQ plates. Measured with immunoSEQ multiplex PCR; TCRdb has only the in-frame clones, and not every one. Of around 2,100,000 clones in the sample, about 95% were seen once. Naive CD8 cells were CD45RO-negative, positively selected for CCR7, excluding terminally differentiated effector memory CD45RA+ cells. Source material: naive CD8+ T cells sorted from blood. The chain is built from TRBV27 and TRBJ2-1; D possibly corresponds to TRBD2 (6 bases). The clonotype was recovered from a man aged 18-30 years in good health. CDR3 in amino acids: CASRGMANGGRDEQFF. Here the CDR3 DNA reads TGTGCCAGCAGGGGGATGGCGAACGGGGGTAGGGATGAGCAGTTCTTC.